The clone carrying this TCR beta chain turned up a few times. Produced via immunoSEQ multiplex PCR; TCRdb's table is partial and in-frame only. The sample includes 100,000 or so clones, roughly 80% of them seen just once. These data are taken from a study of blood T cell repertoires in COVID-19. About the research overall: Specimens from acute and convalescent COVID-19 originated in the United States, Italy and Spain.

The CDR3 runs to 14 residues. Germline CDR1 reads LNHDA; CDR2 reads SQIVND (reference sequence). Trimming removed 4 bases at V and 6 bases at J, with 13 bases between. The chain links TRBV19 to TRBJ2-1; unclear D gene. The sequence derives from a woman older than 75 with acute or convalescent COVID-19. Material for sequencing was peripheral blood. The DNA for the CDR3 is TGTGCCAGTAGTAAAGAAAACTACCCCAATGAGCAGTTCTTC. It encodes CASSKENYPNEQFF.